The next 18 T cell receptor beta chains were all read from a single sample in a study of cytomegalovirus exposure and HLA in healthy donors. Researchers ran the PCR with 60 Vbeta and 13 Jbeta primers. The assay was immunoSEQ multiplex PCR, and TCRdb's table has in-frame clones only and misses some. The sample lists 40,000 or so clones; 60% to 70% were seen once. Sequencing was carried out using PBMCs. All receptors derive from a man aged 50-59 years in good health and CMV-seropositive.

The V and J genes are TRBV6-4 and TRBJ2-1, with TRBD2 matching 10 bases. With 1 base clipped from V and 7 bases from J, the junction kept 7 bases outside the gene matches. CDR3 length: 16 amino acids. CDR1 is MRHNA and CDR2 is SNTAGT in the germline V gene. CDR3 residues: CASSDYGTSVRNEQFF. Written as DNA, the CDR3 is TGTGCCAGCAGTGACTACGGGACTAGCGTTAGGAATGAGCAGTTCTTC.

The chain recombines TRBV11-3 with TRBJ2-1, with D maybe TRBD2 (5 bases). Trimming took 5 bases from V and 7 from J, leaving 9 bases between them. The CDR3 is 12 amino acids. Germline-derived CDR1 and CDR2 are SGHNT and YENEEA. This CDR3 is CASSPPGNEQFF. CDR3 in DNA: TGTGCCAGCAGCCCCCCGGGGAATGAGCAGTTCTTC.

The chain combines TRBV13 with TRBJ1-2; D uncertain. Germline CDR1 and CDR2: PRHDT and FYEKMQ (reference sequence). V lost 0 bases and J lost 1, with 6 bases in between. CDR3 length: 14 amino acids. The CDR3 spells CASSLGSVNYGYTF. The CDR3 DNA is TGTGCCAGCAGCTTAGGTTCCGTTAACTATGGCTACACCTTC.

J is TRBJ1-1 and V is TRBV5-6; TRBD1 is a possible D gene (6 bases). Trimming stripped 0 bases from V and 3 bases from J, with 9 bases between. The CDR3 consists of 14 residues. Germline V gives CDR1 SGHDT, CDR2 YYEEEE. The CDR3 reads CASSLGAGDTEAFF. CDR3 DNA sequence: TGTGCCAGCAGCTTGGGAGCAGGGGACACTGAAGCTTTCTTT.

This clone was counted only a few times. This chain connects TRBV2 to TRBJ1-1, with 9 bases that match TRBD1. The CDR3 extends over 18 amino acids. V was clipped by 4 bases and J by 2 bases; unmatched bases: 14. CDR1 is SNHLY and CDR2 is FYNNEI in the germline V gene. As DNA, the CDR3 is TGTGCCAGCAGTGCGGACCCTCCCAACAGGGGGCTAAACACTGAAGCTTTCTTT. Its translation is CASSADPPNRGLNTEAFF.

The chain employs TRBV7-9 and TRBJ2-3; TRBD2 matches at 10 bases. The CDR3 is 17 amino acids. Germline V gene lookup returns CDR1 SEHNR and CDR2 FQNEAQ (reference sequence). V was clipped by 4 bases and J by 3 bases; unmatched bases: 10. The CDR3 is CASSSSGGAERTDTQYF. The CDR3 nucleotides are TGTGCCAGCAGCTCGAGCGGGGGGGCCGAAAGAACAGATACGCAGTATTTT.

This rearrangement joins TRBV14 to TRBJ1-6; no firm D call. V lost 4 bases and J 7 bases, leaving 14 bases between the germline ends. In germline, CDR1 is SGHDN, CDR2 FVKESK. The CDR3 covers 15 residues. CDR3 loop: CASSPKQEVNSPLHF. The DNA of the CDR3 is TGTGCCAGCAGCCCCAAGCAGGAGGTGAATTCACCCCTCCACTTT.

Ten or more counts support this clone. The chain links TRBV7-2 to TRBJ1-3, with TRBD1 matching 7 bases. Germline V gene sequence: CDR1 SGHTA, CDR2 FQGNSA. The ends lost 1 base at V and 4 bases at J; junction bases unmatched: 7. The CDR3 contains 16 residues. As DNA, the CDR3 is TGTGCCAGCAGCTTAGTCAACAGGGGAGGAGGAAACACCATATATTTT. This sequence encodes CASSLVNRGGGNTIYF.

This sequence joins TRBV5-1 and TRBJ1-5, with 12 bases identical to TRBD1. The V segment lost 4 bases and the J segment 13 bases; nucleotides outside the gene matches: 6. CDR3 length: 13 residues. Germline CDR1 and CDR2: SGHRS and YFSETQ. The CDR3 protein is CASSGGTGGDQHF. In DNA form, the CDR3 reads TGCGCCAGCAGCGGGGGGACAGGGGGCGATCAGCATTTT.

The CDR3 nucleotides are TGTGCCATCAGTAGACAAGCCTATAATTCACCCCTCCACTTT. This codes for CAISRQAYNSPLHF. The gene calls are TRBV10-3 and TRBJ1-6; D is unclear. V was clipped by 5 bases and J by 2 bases, with 7 bases between them. CDR1 is ENHRY, CDR2 SYGVKD, per germline. The CDR3 contains 14 residues.

The chain employs TRBV7-9 and TRBJ2-1, with 9 bases aligning to TRBD2. Looked up from germline, CDR1 is SEHNR and CDR2 is FQNEAQ (reference sequence). Losses at the gene ends were 4 bases for V and 9 bases for J; bases not matched to a gene: 4. The CDR3 spans 13 residues. CDR3 DNA sequence: TGTGCCAGCAGCTCGCGGGGGGGTGTTGAGCAGTTCTTC. Translation: CASSSRGGVEQFF. Full variable domain (missing parts from reference TRBV7-9 and TRBJ2-1): DTGVSQNPRHKITKRGQNVTFRCDPISEHNRLYWYRQTLGQGPEFLTYFQNEAQLEKSRLLSDRFSAERPKGSFSTLEIQRTEQGDSAMYLCASSSRGGVEQFFGPGTRLTVL.

Many counts were recorded for this clone. The chain links TRBV23-1 to TRBJ1-4, with D possibly being TRBD1 (6 bases). TRBV23-1 is sorted into the ORF group, with uncertain function. This CDR3 has 16 residues. Trimming cost V 0 bases and J 8 bases, with 16 bases left between them. The CDR3 loop is CASSQSILGAGEKLFF. CDR3 coding DNA: TGCGCCAGCAGTCAATCGATTTTGGGGGCTGGGGAAAAACTGTTTTTT.

This chain joins TRBV9 and TRBJ2-1, with TRBD2 matching over 13 bases. The V segment lost 1 base and the J segment 6 bases; nucleotides outside the gene matches: 4. The CDR3 contains 16 residues. Looked up from germline, CDR1 is SGDLS and CDR2 is YYNGEE. The CDR3 DNA follows: TGTGCCAGCAGCGTAACTGGGACTAGCGGGGCCAATGAGCAGTTCTTC. Its protein is CASSVTGTSGANEQFF.

DNA for the CDR3: TGTGCCAGCAGTAGACAGGGGATGGAGGGTGAAAAACTGTTTTTT. Translating gives CASSRQGMEGEKLFF. The chain couples TRBV2 to TRBJ1-4; TRBD1 aligns across 8 bases. Germline CDR1 and CDR2: SNHLY and FYNNEI. Unmatched junction bases numbered 9, after V lost 5 bases and J lost 7 bases. The CDR3 runs to 15 residues.

The genes are TRBV6-1 and TRBJ1-4; tentative D call: TRBD1 (5 bases). The germline V gene has CDR1 MNHNS and CDR2 SASEGT. The CDR3 has 15 residues. The V gene lost 5 bases and the J gene lost 0 bases, with 10 bases spanning the gap. Here the CDR3 DNA reads TGTGCCAGCAGTCAACAGGTGACAACTAATGAAAAACTGTTTTTT. It translates to CASSQQVTTNEKLFF.

The chain combines TRBV18 with TRBJ2-5; D remains ambiguous. CDR1 is KGHSH and CDR2 is LQKENI in the germline V gene. This CDR3 has 14 residues. Trimming cost V 0 bases and J 2 bases, with 7 bases left between them. This CDR3 reads CASSPPGSQETQYF. The CDR3 nucleotides are TGTGCCAGCTCACCACCGGGCAGTCAAGAGACCCAGTACTTC.

J is TRBJ1-3 and V is TRBV29-1; 9 bases are shared with TRBD1. J was trimmed by 0 bases and V by 7 bases; bases with no gene match: 7. Looked up from germline, CDR1 is SQVTM and CDR2 is ANQGSEA. This CDR3 spans 15 amino acids. CDR3 protein: CSAGGTGSSGNTIYF. CDR3 nucleotides: TGCAGCGCCGGTGGGACAGGGAGCTCTGGAAACACCATATATTTT.

This chain uses TRBV4-3 with TRBJ1-4; TRBD1 aligns across 11 bases. V shed 2 bases and J 8 bases; nucleotides not matched to a gene: 1. The CDR3 length is 14 residues. Looked up from germline, CDR1 is LGHNA and CDR2 is YSLEER. CDR3 residues: CASSQRTGGEKLFF. The CDR3 bases are TGCGCCAGCAGCCAAAGGACAGGGGGCGAAAAACTGTTTTTT.